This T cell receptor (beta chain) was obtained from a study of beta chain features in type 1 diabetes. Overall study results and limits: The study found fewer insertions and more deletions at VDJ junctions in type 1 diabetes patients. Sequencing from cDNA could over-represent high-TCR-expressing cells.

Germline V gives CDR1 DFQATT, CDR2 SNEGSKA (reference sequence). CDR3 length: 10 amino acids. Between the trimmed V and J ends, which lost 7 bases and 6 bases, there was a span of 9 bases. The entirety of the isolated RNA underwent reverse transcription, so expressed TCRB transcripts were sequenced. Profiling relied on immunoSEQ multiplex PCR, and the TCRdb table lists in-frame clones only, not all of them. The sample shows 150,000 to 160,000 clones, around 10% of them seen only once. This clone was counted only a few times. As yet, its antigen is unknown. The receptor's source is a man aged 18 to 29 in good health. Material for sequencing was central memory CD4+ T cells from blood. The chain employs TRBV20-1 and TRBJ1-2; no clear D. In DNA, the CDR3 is TGCAGTGTATATCCGGATGGCTACACCTTC. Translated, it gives CSVYPDGYTF.